These T cell receptor beta chains were read from a single sample in a study of T-cell memory formation after mild COVID-19. Via MiXCR, TCRdb re-called the 5' RACE reads, giving one row per CDR3 protein. Among some 86,000 distinct CDR3 sequences, roughly 25% were seen once, and the ten largest hold approximately 45%. Sequencing used PBMCs or a T cell subset sorted from them (not recorded which). Receptors were obtained from a man between 18 and 29 years old who had mild COVID-19 (a few samples of this study predate the infection). Cell type and time point are not known. Each CDR3 is given with its conserved first and last residue. D genes are given only for firm matches. Only part of the rows carry a size: once, few, many, or a class if the clone is expanded.

v_gene	j_gene	d_gene	abundance	CDR3nt	CDR3aa
TRBV4-2	TRBJ2-3	-	-	TGTGCCAGCAGCCCCGGTGGAGGGGTAGCAGATACGCAGTATTTT	CASSPGGGVADTQYF
TRBV6-1	TRBJ1-4	TRBD1	-	TGTGCCAGCATCGCGGGACAGTCAACTAATGAAAAACTGTTTTTT	CASIAGQSTNEKLFF
TRBV5-1	TRBJ2-3	TRBD2	few	TGCGCCAGCAGCTTGGACATGGGGGGGATAGATACGCAGTATTTT	CASSLDMGGIDTQYF
TRBV12-3/TRBV12-4	TRBJ2-1	-	few	TGTGCCAGCAGCCTCGTCGATGAGCAGTTCTTC	CASSLVDEQFF
TRBV7-9	TRBJ2-5	-	few	TGTGCCAGCAGCTCCTGGTTGGAGACCCAGTACTTC	CASSSWLETQYF
TRBV6-6	TRBJ1-1	-	few	TGTGCCAGCAGTAAACAGGGAACTGAAGCTTTCTTT	CASSKQGTEAFF
TRBV3-1	TRBJ2-2	-	few	TGTGCCAGCAGCCAAGATGTCGTCGGGGAGCTGTTTTTT	CASSQDVVGELFF
TRBV29-1	TRBJ1-1	TRBD1	-	TGCAGCGTTGCTCGTCAGGGGGTAGGTACTGAAGCTTTCTTT	CSVARQGVGTEAFF
TRBV7-3	TRBJ2-5	TRBD1	few	TGTGCCAGCAGCTCCACAGGGGGCGCGGGAGAGACCCAGTACTTC	CASSSTGGAGETQYF
TRBV6-2/TRBV6-3	TRBJ2-2	-	few	TGTGCCAGCAAGGGCCCGAACACCGGGGAGCTGTTTTTT	CASKGPNTGELFF
TRBV27	TRBJ1-2	-	-	TGTGCCAGTCAACCTGGGGCGGGCTATGGCTACACCTTC	CASQPGAGYGYTF
TRBV14	TRBJ2-5	-	-	TGTGCCAGCAGCCAAGATCCAGGGGCGAAGGAGACCCAGTACTTC	CASSQDPGAKETQYF
TRBV5-1	TRBJ2-5	-	-	TGCGCCAGCAGCTTGAGGGGGTCGGGGGAGACCCAGTACTTC	CASSLRGSGETQYF
TRBV12-3/TRBV12-4	TRBJ2-7	-	-	TGTGCCAGCAGTTCTCCCCCAGGCTCCTACGAGCAGTACTTC	CASSSPPGSYEQYF
TRBV20-1	TRBJ2-2	-	few	TGCAGTGCTAGACGTAACACCGGGGAGCTGTTTTTT	CSARRNTGELFF
TRBV12-3/TRBV12-4	TRBJ2-3	-	many	TGTGCCAGCTCGTTCTCAGATACGCAGTATTTT	CASSFSDTQYF
TRBV12-3/TRBV12-4	TRBJ1-1	-	few	TGTGCCAGCAGTTTAGCGGCGATGAACACTGAAGCTTTCTTT	CASSLAAMNTEAFF
TRBV11-2	TRBJ2-5	-	-	TGTGCCAGCAGCCGGACTCCGTACCAAGAGACCCAGTACTTC	CASSRTPYQETQYF
TRBV11-1	TRBJ1-1	-	many	TGTGCCAGCAGCTTCGGGACGGCGAACACTGAAGCTTTCTTT	CASSFGTANTEAFF
TRBV6-2/TRBV6-3	TRBJ2-5	-	-	TGTGCCAGCAGTACGAGCCGGGAGACCCAGTACTTC	CASSTSRETQYF
TRBV5-1	TRBJ2-3	-	-	TGCGCCAGCAGCCCCCTTGTTGGGCGGGAAATCACAGATACGCAGTATTTT	CASSPLVGREITDTQYF
TRBV4-3	TRBJ2-5	-	-	TGCGCCAGCAGCCAAGATTCGGATGGGGAGACCCAGTACTTC	CASSQDSDGETQYF